This T cell receptor (beta chain) was retrieved from a study of CD8 T cells in ankylosing spondylitis. The study, taken as a whole, reports: Matched ankylosing spondylitis synovial fluid reportedly showed significant enrichment of disease-linked clones. In synovial fluid and blood from reactive arthritis, some motif variants were previously reported. Seemingly distinctive of ankylosing spondylitis blood was a TCR beta motif formed by eight highly homologous variants. Researchers report that disease-linked clones proved CD8+ and relatively rare in peripheral blood.

CDR3 length: 14 residues. Germline V gives CDR1 DFQATT, CDR2 SNEGSKA (reference sequence). Trimming at V came to 6 bases and at J to 1 base, leaving 4 bases not matched to a gene. TCRdb recomputed calls from the 5' RACE reads with MiXCR, one row per CDR3 protein. The sample holds fewer than 550,000 distinct CDR3 sequences; roughly 5.2% are singletons and the top ten take roughly 3.5%. This clonotype was found many times. Its antigen is not identified. What was sequenced was blood, either unsorted or a sorted T cell fraction (not recorded which). This receptor was taken from a male donor with ankylosing spondylitis. The chain employs TRBV20-1 and TRBJ1-1; 11 bases agree with TRBD1. In DNA, the CDR3 is TGCAGTGCACGGACAGGGGGCCCGAACACTGAAGCTTTCTTT. Its protein product is CSARTGGPNTEAFF.